This TCR beta chain was recovered during a study of monozygotic twins with inflammatory bowel disease. CDR3 size: 14 residues. Germline loops: CDR1 SGHRS, CDR2 YFSETQ. Each UMI, carrying a 6-nucleotide sample barcode, came from template switching. No DNA is given; TCRdb re-called the 5' RACE reads and lists each CDR3 protein once. This repertoire includes some 440,000 distinct CDR3 sequences. Study-level points and caveats: Among IBD patients, fewer clonotypes were shared with others than among healthy twins, especially with disease activity. Lower TCRbeta diversity (inverse Simpson) was seen in IBD patients than in healthy co-twins.

A word on this clonotype: Its antigen is unidentified.

V is TRBV5-1 and J is TRBJ2-1; lacking DNA, the TRBD1 call made by TCRdb goes unchecked. Sample: blood. The source of this sequence is a human donor with ulcerative colitis or Crohn's disease, or a healthy co-twin of an affected twin (not recorded which). The CDR3 reads CASNAGQSYNEQFF. The variable domain in full, with the rest retrieved from reference TRBV5-1 and TRBJ2-1, is KAGVTQTPRYLIKTRGQQVTLSCSPISGHRSVSWYQQTPGQGLQFLFEYFSETQRNKGNFPGRFSGRQFSNSRSEMNVSTLELGDSALYLCASNAGQSYNEQFFGPGTRLTVL.